These T cell receptor beta chains were read from a single sample in a study of blood T cell repertoires in COVID-19. Data came from immunoSEQ multiplex PCR; TCRdb stores just in-frame clones and leaves some out. The sample contains approximately 280,000 clones, about 89% of which appear only once. Source material: peripheral blood. The origin of the receptors is a man aged 45-65 years with acute or convalescent COVID-19. Both conserved end residues are part of each CDR3. A D gene is named only where the DNA matches it firmly. Clone size is given for some rows only: seen once, a few or many times, or a class if the clone is expanded.

TRBJ2-7	.	12	TRBV6-6	.	TGTGCCACGACCGTGGGGGCCGGGGAGCAGTACTTC	CATTVGAGEQYF
TRBJ1-1	.	14	TRBV5-6	.	TGTGCCAGCAGCTTGGAGGGGTGGGGCACTGAAGCTTTCTTT	CASSLEGWGTEAFF
TRBJ1-1	.	15	TRBV2	.	TGTGCCAGCATAGCGTCTCGGTACTCGGACACTGAAGCTTTCTTT	CASIASRYSDTEAFF
TRBJ1-2	.	13	TRBV14	.	TGTGCCAGCAGCCGGGCGGGGGACTATGGCTACACCTTC	CASSRAGDYGYTF
TRBJ2-3	.	14	TRBV4-1	once	TGCGCCAGCAGTGCCCCGGGGGGCACAGATACGCAGTATTTT	CASSAPGGTDTQYF
TRBJ2-2	.	15	TRBV4-1	.	TGCGCCAGCAGCCAAGAGGGGGGGCTCACCGGGGAGCTGTTTTTT	CASSQEGGLTGELFF
TRBJ1-2	.	14	TRBV5-1	once	TGCGCCAGCAGCTTATTTGCACAGGGAGATGGCTACACCTTC	CASSLFAQGDGYTF
TRBJ2-1	TRBD1	17	TRBV2	.	TGTGCCAGCAGTGAAGGCTGGGTAGGGACAGGGTTGGATGAGCAGTTCTTC	CASSEGWVGTGLDEQFF
TRBJ1-3	.	14	TRBV30	.	TGTGCCTGGAGTCTTGCGGGGGCCGGAAACACCATATATTTT	CAWSLAGAGNTIYF
TRBJ2-6	TRBD1	15	TRBV12-5	.	TGTGCTAGTGGCTTGGGACAGTCTGGGGCCAACGTCCTGACTTTC	CASGLGQSGANVLTF
TRBJ2-7	TRBD1	15	TRBV6-6	once	TGTGCCAGCAGGGACCGGACAGGGAGAACCCACGAGCAGTACTTC	CASRDRTGRTHEQYF
TRBJ1-1	.	16	TRBV29-1	.	TGCAGCGTTGGTAGGCCCTGGAGGGCTCGGAACACTGAAGCTTTCTTT	CSVGRPWRARNTEAFF
TRBJ2-3	.	14	TRBV5-6	.	TGTGCCAGCAGCTCCGGTGGGCCCACAGATACGCAGTATTTT	CASSSGGPTDTQYF
TRBJ1-1	.	14	TRBV13	.	TGTGCCAGCAGCTCGTGGGAGAAGGGCACTGAAGCTTTCTTT	CASSSWEKGTEAFF
TRBJ1-4	TRBD1	15	TRBV18	once	TGTGCCAGCTCACCACCGACAGGGGGTGGGGAAAAACTGTTTTTT	CASSPPTGGGEKLFF
TRBJ2-3	.	15	TRBV11-2	.	TGTGCCAGCAGCTTAGTTCAGGGGACCCCAGATACGCAGTATTTT	CASSLVQGTPDTQYF
TRBJ1-3	.	17	TRBV7-3	.	TGTGCCAGCAGCCCTGAGGGAGGGGGGAGCTCTGGAAACACCATATATTTT	CASSPEGGGSSGNTIYF
TRBJ1-2	.	14	TRBV5-1	.	TGCGCCAGCAGCACCGGAGGCACCGACTATGGCTACACCTTC	CASSTGGTDYGYTF
TRBJ2-6	.	16	TRBV6-4	.	TGTGCCAGCAGTCGGGACACTTCCTCTGGGGCCAACGTCCTGACTTTC	CASSRDTSSGANVLTF
TRBJ1-1	.	11	TRBV6-6	few	TGTGCCAGCAGTTGGGGGGAAGCGGCTTTCTTT	CASSWGEAAFF
TRBJ1-2	.	14	TRBV7-6	.	TGTGCCAGCAGCTGGCTACAGGACAGCTATGGCTACACCTTC	CASSWLQDSYGYTF
TRBJ1-1	.	16	TRBV7-3	.	TGTGCCAGCAGCTTGGGCCCCGGCCCGGAATTGACTGAAGCTTTCTTT	CASSLGPGPELTEAFF
TRBJ2-5	.	13	TRBV2	.	TGTGCCAGCAGTGTCGACAGAAAAGAGACCCAGTACTTC	CASSVDRKETQYF
TRBJ2-5	.	15	TRBV4-2	.	TGTGCCAGCAGCCAATCGCTAGGCATCCAAGAGACCCAGTACTTC	CASSQSLGIQETQYF
TRBJ1-5	.	16	TRBV12-5	.	TGTGCTAGTGGTTCCTCTCCTGGCGAGGGCAATCAGCCCCAGCATTTT	CASGSSPGEGNQPQHF
TRBJ1-1	.	14	TRBV5-8	.	TGTGCCAGCAGCCCTGGAGGCGGGGGCACTGAAGCTTTCTTT	CASSPGGGGTEAFF
TRBJ2-1	.	17	TRBV5-1	.	TGCGCCAGCAGCTTGCGGGGTGGCGAAAGCTCCTACAATGAGCAGTTCTTC	CASSLRGGESSYNEQFF
TRBJ2-2	.	15	TRBV29-1	.	TGCAGCGTTGAGGAAGGGGGAAAACAGACCGGGGAGCTGTTTTTT	CSVEEGGKQTGELFF
TRBJ2-5	TRBD1	14	TRBV18	.	TGTGCCAGCTCGCACGGGACAGGGGAAGAGACCCAGTACTTC	CASSHGTGEETQYF
TRBJ2-2	TRBD2	17	TRBV4-1	.	TGCGCCAGCAGCCAAGAGCCCGCGGGGGCGAACACCGGGGAGCTGTTTTTT	CASSQEPAGANTGELFF
TRBJ2-7	.	14	TRBV29-1	.	TGCAGCGGCCGTCTTTCAGGGGACTCCTACGAGCAGTACTTC	CSGRLSGDSYEQYF
TRBJ1-4	.	15	TRBV5-6	.	TGTGCCAGCAGCTTGGGAACAGCAACTAATGAAAAACTGTTTTTT	CASSLGTATNEKLFF
TRBJ1-5	.	13	TRBV15	.	TGTGCCACCAGCAGGCAGGGTAATCAGCCCCAGCATTTT	CATSRQGNQPQHF
TRBJ2-1	TRBD1	14	TRBV6-1	.	TGTGCCAGCAGAGAACAGGGACAGTCCTATGAGCAGTTCTTC	CASREQGQSYEQFF
TRBJ2-5	.	11	TRBV20-1	.	TGCAGTGCTAAGCTTATAGAGACCCAGTACTTC	CSAKLIETQYF